This T cell receptor beta chain was identified during a study of blood T cell repertoires in COVID-19. Germline lookup yields CDR1 LGHNA and CDR2 YSLEER. Deletions cut 6 bases from V and 6 bases from J, with 18 bases between. The CDR3 sequence is 15 residues long. As processed by the authors: Quantification of nucleated cells was approximated via reference gene primer amplification. Produced via immunoSEQ multiplex PCR; TCRdb's table is partial and in-frame only. That table furnishes V, J and clone size, whereas the DNA furnished D and trimming. Found here are fewer than 250,000 clones, around 81% of them singletons; the top ten hold 8% to 9.5%.

Sequencing was done on a sample of PBMCs or T cells enriched from blood (not recorded which). This TCR derives from a woman aged 45-65 years with acute COVID-19. V gene TRBV4-3 combines with J gene TRBJ2-1; perhaps TRBD1 as D (6 bases). CDR3 loop: CASSPRLEGVNEQFF. The CDR3 bases are TGCGCCAGCAGTCCTAGACTCGAGGGGGTCAATGAGCAGTTCTTC.